This TCR beta chain was sequenced in a study of blood T cell repertoires in COVID-19. Background on the study: From the United States, Italy and Spain came samples of acute and convalescent COVID-19. Sources were T cells, B-cell-depleted T cells, or PBMCs; the material itself was cDNA or gDNA.

Methods used by the authors: Reference gene primer amplification gave nucleated cell count estimates. Clones were sequenced by immunoSEQ multiplex PCR, and TCRdb holds only the in-frame ones, with some missing. V, J and clone size were drawn from that table, and D and trimming were deduced from the DNA. The sample contains roughly 220,000 clones, 86% of which appear only once. Looked up from germline, CDR1 is MGHRA and CDR2 is YSYEKL. V lost 0 bases and J lost 5, with 15 bases in between. The CDR3 runs 16 residues. The sequence derives from a man aged 25 to 45 who had recovered from COVID-19. The source material was peripheral blood. V and J are TRBV4-1 and TRBJ2-3, with TRBD2 as a possible D gene (6 bases). CDR3 coding DNA: TGCGCCAGCAGCCAAGAAGGGAGGACACCTATAGATACGCAGTATTTT. Translation gives CASSQEGRTPIDTQYF.